This T cell receptor (beta chain) was found in a study of T cell changes during pregnancy in multiple sclerosis. From germline, CDR1 is SGHAT and CDR2 FQNNGV. The CDR3 has 13 residues. V was cut by 0 bases and J by 4 bases, with 6 bases left in between. Using immunoSEQ multiplex PCR, the repertoire was profiled, and TCRdb retains in-frame clones only, with some absent. This sample has 45,000 to 65,000 clones; around 94% occur once, and the top ten carry 3% to 3.5%. The sample was CD8+ T cells from peripheral blood mononuclear cells, taken in the third trimester of pregnancy. The source is a female donor with multiple sclerosis, enrolled in a pregnancy study. V and J are TRBV11-2 and TRBJ1-2; D gene ambiguous. The CDR3 is CASSLDGSYGYTF. In DNA form, the CDR3 reads TGTGCCAGCAGCTTAGACGGTAGCTATGGCTACACCTTC.